This paragraph covers one T cell receptor beta chain sequence. Its antigen is currently unknown. The sample originates from a study of cytomegalovirus exposure and HLA in healthy donors. Study-level findings and limits: What a later analysis showed was that several of the most significant clusters appeared linked to common viral pathogens. An observed cluster of highly shared sequence variants was recorded as a likely sequencing artifact. Association of approximately 16,000 TCR beta sequences with HLA alleles was found at 0.05 false discovery rate in a later analysis. TCR beta chains numbering 164 were designated cytomegalovirus-associated.

PCR employed 60 Vbeta and 13 Jbeta primers. Produced via immunoSEQ multiplex PCR; TCRdb's table is partial and in-frame only. The sample contains roughly 110,000 clones, around 80% of which appear only once. The ends were cut back, 5 bases at V and 2 bases at J, with 12 bases in the middle. CDR1 is SGHVS, CDR2 FQNEAQ, per germline. This CDR3 is built from 14 residues. This sequence joins TRBV7-8 and TRBJ2-5; no clear D gene. The TCR sequence derives from a man between 60 and 75 years old in good health and CMV-seronegative. Sequenced input: PBMCs. CDR3 residues: CASSRGRQQETQYF. CDR3 nucleotide sequence: TGTGCCAGCAGCCGCGGTAGGCAGCAAGAGACCCAGTACTTC.